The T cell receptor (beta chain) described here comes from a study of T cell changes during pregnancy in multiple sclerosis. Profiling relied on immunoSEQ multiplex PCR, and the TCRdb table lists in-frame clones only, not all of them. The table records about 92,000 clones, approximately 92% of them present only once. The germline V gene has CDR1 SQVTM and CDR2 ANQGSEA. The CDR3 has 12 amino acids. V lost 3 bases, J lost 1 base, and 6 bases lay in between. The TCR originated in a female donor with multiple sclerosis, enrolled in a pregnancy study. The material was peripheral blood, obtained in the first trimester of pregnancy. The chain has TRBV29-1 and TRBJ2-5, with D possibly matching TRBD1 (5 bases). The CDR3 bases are TGCAGCGTTGACGACAGCCAAGAGACCCAGTACTTC. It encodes CSVDDSQETQYF.